Described below is a single T cell receptor beta chain sequence and its context. The authors' processing: Using reference gene primer amplification, nucleated cell counts were estimated. This table comes from immunoSEQ multiplex PCR, and its TCRdb copy is limited to in-frame clones, with some not included. The V and J calls and clone size were taken over from that table, and D and trimming were inferred from the DNA. The data show 35,000 to 45,000 clones, 75% to 80% seen once. The data are from a study of blood T cell repertoires in COVID-19. V lost 8 bases and J lost 1, with 11 bases in between. Per germline, CDR1 MDHEN and CDR2 SYDVKM. The CDR3 is made up of 13 amino acids.

Input material: peripheral blood. V usage is TRBV28 and J usage is TRBJ1-1, with a weak D call TRBD1 (6 bases). This clonotype originated in a man in his sixties or seventies with active or convalescent COVID-19. The CDR3 DNA sequence: TGTGCCAGCGGGGGCAGGGCGAACACTGAAGCTTTCTTT. It specifies CASGGRANTEAFF.